The rows below give T cell receptor beta chains drawn from one sample of a study of blood T cell repertoires in COVID-19. Sequenced by immunoSEQ multiplex PCR; TCRdb stores in-frame clones only, minus some. The sample holds 120,000 to 150,000 clones; 70% to 90% are singletons and the top ten take under 15%. The sample consisted of peripheral blood. These receptors were obtained from a man in his sixties with active or convalescent COVID-19. Both conserved end residues are part of each CDR3. Each record gives: V gene, D gene, J gene, clone size, CDR3 DNA, CDR3 protein. The D gene is left open where the match is weak. Clone size appears in some rows only: once, few, many, or a class for an expanded clone.

V gene: TRBV5-4
D gene: TRBD1
J gene: TRBJ2-3
clone size: .
CDR3 DNA: TGTGCCAGCAGCCCCCCGGGACAGACTAGCACAGATACGCAGTATTTT
CDR3 protein: CASSPPGQTSTDTQYF

V gene: TRBV7-2
D gene: .
J gene: TRBJ2-7
clone size: .
CDR3 DNA: TGTGCCAGCAGCTTAGACTTCCACGAGCAGTACTTC
CDR3 protein: CASSLDFHEQYF

V gene: TRBV7-9
D gene: TRBD2
J gene: TRBJ2-5
clone size: .
CDR3 DNA: TGTGCCAGTACACTTAGCGGGAATGGCGAGACCCAGTACTTC
CDR3 protein: CASTLSGNGETQYF

V gene: TRBV10-3
D gene: .
J gene: TRBJ2-2
clone size: .
CDR3 DNA: TGTGCCATCAGCCAGTCAGGGACCGGGGAGCTGTTTTTT
CDR3 protein: CAISQSGTGELFF

V gene: TRBV5-4
D gene: TRBD2
J gene: TRBJ2-7
clone size: .
CDR3 DNA: TGTGCCAGCAGCTCCATAGGACTAGCGCCATACGAGCAGTACTTC
CDR3 protein: CASSSIGLAPYEQYF

V gene: TRBV2
D gene: TRBD1
J gene: TRBJ1-6
clone size: .
CDR3 DNA: TGTGCCAGCAGTGAAGTTCTGAGAGGGGGCGGCCTTAATTCACCCCTCCACTTT
CDR3 protein: CASSEVLRGGGLNSPLHF

V gene: TRBV4-1
D gene: TRBD2
J gene: TRBJ2-7
clone size: .
CDR3 DNA: TGCGCCAGCAGCGCTAGCGGGAATGGGGACTACGAGCAGTACTTC
CDR3 protein: CASSASGNGDYEQYF

V gene: TRBV5-1
D gene: TRBD1
J gene: TRBJ2-7
clone size: .
CDR3 DNA: TGCGCCAGCAGCATGGACAGGTTGTATAACGAGCAGTACTTC
CDR3 protein: CASSMDRLYNEQYF

V gene: TRBV19
D gene: .
J gene: TRBJ2-7
clone size: .
CDR3 DNA: TGTGCCAGTAGTATTTTATCGGGGTCCGAGCAGTACTTC
CDR3 protein: CASSILSGSEQYF

V gene: TRBV11-2
D gene: TRBD1
J gene: TRBJ2-3
clone size: .
CDR3 DNA: TGTGCCAGCATTTGGGGACAGACACGAACAGATACGCAGTATTTT
CDR3 protein: CASIWGQTRTDTQYF

V gene: TRBV28
D gene: TRBD1
J gene: TRBJ1-5
clone size: .
CDR3 DNA: TGTGCCAGCTTGACAGGGACCTTATCCCGCAATCAGCCCCAGCATTTT
CDR3 protein: CASLTGTLSRNQPQHF

V gene: TRBV6-5
D gene: .
J gene: TRBJ1-5
clone size: .
CDR3 DNA: TGTGCCAGCCGGTACAGGGCCGGCAATCAGCCCCAGCATTTT
CDR3 protein: CASRYRAGNQPQHF

V gene: TRBV6-5
D gene: TRBD2
J gene: TRBJ2-7
clone size: .
CDR3 DNA: TGTGCCAGCAGTCCCCGGACTAGCGGGGCCTACGAGCAGTACTTC
CDR3 protein: CASSPRTSGAYEQYF

V gene: TRBV18
D gene: .
J gene: TRBJ1-2
clone size: .
CDR3 DNA: TGTGCCAGCTCACCTCGTAAGGGAGACTATGGCTACACCTTC
CDR3 protein: CASSPRKGDYGYTF

V gene: TRBV7-3
D gene: TRBD1
J gene: TRBJ2-1
clone size: .
CDR3 DNA: TGTGCCAGCAGAAGGACAGGGGGTGAGCAGTTCTTC
CDR3 protein: CASRRTGGEQFF

V gene: TRBV27
D gene: TRBD1
J gene: TRBJ2-7
clone size: .
CDR3 DNA: TGTGCCAGCAGTTCCTCGCCTGGACAGGGGGTTTACGAGCAGTACTTC
CDR3 protein: CASSSSPGQGVYEQYF

V gene: TRBV5-1
D gene: TRBD2
J gene: TRBJ2-1
clone size: once
CDR3 DNA: TGCGCCAGCAGCTGGGGCGGGAGCGATGAGCAGTTCTTC
CDR3 protein: CASSWGGSDEQFF

V gene: TRBV27
D gene: .
J gene: TRBJ2-3
clone size: .
CDR3 DNA: TGTGCCAGCAGTTTCCTTACGGTCGGAGACACAGATACGCAGTATTTT
CDR3 protein: CASSFLTVGDTDTQYF

V gene: TRBV6-1
D gene: TRBD2
J gene: TRBJ2-7
clone size: once
CDR3 DNA: TGTGCCAGCAGTGCCCTAGCGGGAGGGCCAAGCTACGAGCAGTACTTC
CDR3 protein: CASSALAGGPSYEQYF